The source of this TCR beta chain is a study of OX40 agonist ivuxolimab in advanced cancers. About the research overall: Ivuxolimab, an antibody acting as an agonist of OX40 (CD134), was used to treat patients. Study-wide results and caveats: Certain nonresponding patients likewise had low normalized T-cell clonal expansion. CD4+ and CD8+ T cells in blood underwent clonal expansion by week 6 at 0.1 to 3.0 mg/kg. On average, CD8+ T cells had more expanded clones than CD4+.

This CDR3 spans 14 amino acids. CDR1 and CDR2 from the germline V gene are MDHEN and SYDVKM. Between the trimmed V and J ends, which lost 5 bases and 11 bases, there was a span of 21 bases. Of note for this clone: The antigen is unknown.

TCRdb's table, derived via immunoSEQ multiplex PCR, lists solely in-frame clones and lacks some. In the table there are 15,000 to 20,000 clones, 55% to 80% of which are singletons. The receptor was isolated from an adult with an advanced solid tumor such as melanoma, head and neck, liver or kidney cancer. The sequences come from CD4+ or CD8+ T cells sorted from blood, collected in a trial of the OX40 agonist ivuxolimab. J is TRBJ1-1 and V is TRBV28; D call uncertain. The CDR3 DNA sequence: TGTGCCAGCAGTCCTAACTCGGGGAACCGAGGGGCTTTCTTT. Translated, it gives CASSPNSGNRGAFF.